This T cell receptor beta chain was recorded in a study of cytomegalovirus exposure and HLA in healthy donors. Study details: The study placed approximately 78% of its 350 to 400 genotyped donors in the Caucasian-associated ancestry cluster. Notes on the study in general: Later work associated roughly 15,000 TCR beta sequences with HLA alleles at 0.05 false discovery rate. Reports showed the classifier diagnosing cytomegalovirus status with high specificity and sensitivity. The study labeled fewer than 200 TCR beta chains cytomegalovirus-associated.

In germline, CDR1 is SEHNR, CDR2 FQNEAQ (reference sequence). There are 13 residues in the CDR3. Concerning this clone: Its antigen is unidentified. An end of the junction differs from the germline gene, which may be a read error.

The PCR contained 60 Vbeta and 13 Jbeta primers. The repertoire was sequenced with immunoSEQ multiplex PCR; TCRdb's copy has only in-frame clones and lacks some. The profile shows about 120,000 clones, about 81% of them singletons. V usage is TRBV7-9 and J usage is TRBJ2-7; 10 nucleotides match TRBD1. This receptor was obtained from a woman aged 35 to 49 in good health and CMV-seropositive. Specimen: PBMCs. CDR3: CSSRQGASYEQYF. CDR3 nucleotides: TGTTCCAGCAGACAGGGGGCTAGCTACGAGCAGTACTTC.